This TCR beta chain was obtained from a study of Ad26.COV2.S vaccination and SARS-CoV-2 variants. Clones were read by immunoSEQ multiplex PCR, and TCRdb kept only the in-frame ones, dropping some. Counted here are about 500,000 clones, roughly nine tenths occurring once; the ten biggest clones make up around 1.6%. The count of this clone is one. Sample treatment: about 20 received Ad26.COV2.S at low or high dose, single or two shots; roughly five received placebo; per-sample allocation not given. Day 63 after the first injection of vaccine or placebo was the sampling time. The CDR3 is 17 residues long. CDR1 LNHNV and CDR2 YYDKDF come from the germline V gene (reference sequence). Trimming removed 0 bases from V and 2 bases from J, with 14 bases in between.

This specimen was peripheral blood, taken in a trial of Ad26.COV2.S vaccine versus placebo. The receptor's source is a person between 18 and 59 years old who received the Ad26.COV2.S COVID-19 vaccine or a placebo. The chain combines TRBV15 with TRBJ1-3, with a possible D match to TRBD1 (6 bases). CDR3 residues: CATSRDGRRDTGNTIYF. CDR3 bases: TGTGCCACCAGCAGAGATGGCAGAAGGGACACTGGAAACACCATATATTTT. The full variable domain, rest sourced from reference TRBV15 and TRBJ1-3, is DAMVIQNPRYQVTQFGKPVTLSCSQTLNHNVMYWYQQKSSQAPKLLFHYYDKDFNNEADTPDNFQSRRPNTSFCFLDIRSPGLGDTAMYLCATSRDGRRDTGNTIYFGEGSWLTVV.